Below are 29 T cell receptor beta chains sequenced from a single sample in a study of cytomegalovirus exposure and HLA in healthy donors. Primers: 60 Vbeta forward and 13 Jbeta reverse. Clones were sequenced by immunoSEQ multiplex PCR, and TCRdb holds only the in-frame ones, with some missing. The sample lists approximately 190,000 clones; approximately 80% were seen once. The sample taken for sequencing was PBMCs. The source of these receptors is a woman aged 45-65 years in good health and CMV-seropositive.

The genes are TRBV5-1 and TRBJ2-2; 10 bases match TRBD2. In germline, CDR1 is SGHRS, CDR2 YFSETQ. Trimming took 4 bases from V and 6 from J; bases not matched to a gene: 18. The CDR3 is made up of 19 amino acids. The CDR3 sequence: CASSPRAAGRLAGPGELFF. The CDR3 DNA sequence: TGCGCCAGCAGCCCCCGGGCGGCAGGGAGACTAGCGGGCCCCGGGGAGCTGTTTTTT. Filled out from reference TRBV5-1 and TRBJ2-2, the complete variable domain reads KAGVTQTPRYLIKTRGQQVTLSCSPISGHRSVSWYQQTPGQGLQFLFEYFSETQRNKGNFPGRFSGRQFSNSRSEMNVSTLELGDSALYLCASSPRAAGRLAGPGELFFGEGSRLTVL.

The count of this clone is one. This sequence joins TRBV7-9 and TRBJ2-2, with D maybe TRBD2 (6 bases). This CDR3 is built from 15 residues. V lost 2 bases and J lost 7, with 14 bases in between. From germline, CDR1 is SEHNR and CDR2 FQNEAQ (reference sequence). The CDR3 spells CASSLLTGVHGELFF. The CDR3 DNA reads as TGTGCCAGCAGCTTATTAACGGGGGTGCACGGGGAGCTGTTTTTT.

CDR3 in DNA: TGCGCCAGCAGGACCGGGACAGGGGGCTACAATGAGCAGTTCTTC. Translation gives CASRTGTGGYNEQFF. The rearrangement uses TRBV5-1 and TRBJ2-1, with 11 bases matching TRBD1. Germline V gives CDR1 SGHRS, CDR2 YFSETQ. V shed 5 bases and J 3 bases; nucleotides not matched to a gene: 4. The CDR3 extends over 15 amino acids.

This chain joins TRBV7-2 and TRBJ2-2, with D unresolved. The CDR3 runs 14 residues. The V gene lost 5 bases and the J gene lost 1 base, with 8 bases spanning the gap. Germline CDR1 is SGHTA and CDR2 is FQGNSA. CDR3: CASSPILNTGELFF. CDR3 coding DNA: TGTGCCAGCAGCCCAATACTGAACACCGGGGAGCTGTTTTTT.

This clone has just a few counts. J is TRBJ2-5 and V is TRBV25-1; 7 bases line up with TRBD2. The CDR3 length is 15 residues. With 3 bases clipped from V and 2 bases from J, the junction kept 6 bases outside the gene matches. Germline assignment: CDR1 MGHDK and CDR2 SYGVNS. CDR3 DNA: TGTGCCAGCAGTGATCCAGGGAGGGGACAAGAGACCCAGTACTTC. Its translation: CASSDPGRGQETQYF.

The V gene is TRBV5-1, the J gene TRBJ2-3; no reliable D call. Per germline, CDR1 SGHRS and CDR2 YFSETQ. V was clipped by 0 bases and J by 1 base, with 15 bases between them. The CDR3 totals 17 residues. This CDR3 is CASSLGSQSPGTDTQYF. CDR3 coding DNA: TGCGCCAGCAGCTTGGGGAGTCAAAGCCCTGGCACAGATACGCAGTATTTT.

CDR3 DNA: TGCGCCAGCAGCTTGGGGTCTAGCGGGGGGCATTTTTACTACGAGCAGTACTTC. Translated: CASSLGSSGGHFYYEQYF. The V gene is TRBV5-1, the J gene TRBJ2-7; 11 positions match TRBD2. The CDR3 contains 18 residues. Losses at the gene ends were 0 bases for V and 3 bases for J; bases not matched to a gene: 11. Germline values: CDR1 SGHRS, CDR2 YFSETQ.

V is TRBV5-1 and J is TRBJ1-4; possible D gene TRBD1, 5 bases. Germline CDR1 SGHRS, CDR2 YFSETQ. The CDR3 has 16 amino acids. The V end lost 0 bases, the J end lost 0 bases, and 9 bases lay between the germline ends. The CDR3 spells CASSLGQFATNEKLFF. In nucleotides, the CDR3 is TGCGCCAGCAGCTTGGGACAGTTTGCAACTAATGAAAAACTGTTTTTT.

This sequence joins TRBV7-8 and TRBJ1-1, with 8 bases lining up with TRBD1. Trimming took 2 bases from V and 4 from J; bases not matched to a gene: 0. This CDR3 contains 13 residues. Germline CDR1 is SGHVS and CDR2 is FQNEAQ. The CDR3 loop is CASSLTGGTEAFF. Written as DNA, the CDR3 is TGTGCCAGCAGCTTAACAGGGGGCACTGAAGCTTTCTTT.

This clone was seen only a few times. The CDR3, as DNA: TGTGCCGGAACGGTGACAGGGGCGGTCGGCGAGCAGTACTTC. This sequence encodes CAGTVTGAVGEQYF. This chain connects TRBV30 to TRBJ2-7; TRBD1 matches 8 bases. V lost 8 bases to trimming and J lost 6 bases; unmatched junction nucleotides: 15. This CDR3 region has 14 residues. Germline V gene sequence: CDR1 GTSNPN, CDR2 SVGIG (reference sequence).

The gene calls are TRBV2 and TRBJ2-3, with D tentatively TRBD1 (6 bases). V lost 4 bases and J lost 4, with 6 bases in between. Germline V gene sequence: CDR1 SNHLY, CDR2 FYNNEI. The CDR3 contains 12 residues. The CDR3 DNA follows: TGTGCCAGCAGTGGACAGGCAGATACGCAGTATTTT. This translates into CASSGQADTQYF.

This clone appeared a single time. The V and J genes are TRBV6-5 and TRBJ1-4; D is unresolved. The germline V gene encodes CDR1 MNHEY and CDR2 SVGAGI. Trimming stripped 8 bases from V and 7 bases from J, with 8 bases between. The length of the CDR3 is 11 residues. This CDR3 is CASVGGEKLFF. CDR3 nucleotides: TGTGCCAGCGTCGGAGGTGAAAAACTGTTTTTT.

The genes are TRBV11-3 and TRBJ2-5; 9 bases fit TRBD1. The J call may be in error: the DNA end matches TRBJ2-7 better. This CDR3 is built from 14 residues. Germline lookup yields CDR1 SGHNT and CDR2 YENEEA. CDR3 amino acids: CASSLGAQGAEQYF. The CDR3 DNA sequence: TGTGCCAGCAGCTTAGGGGCACAGGGGGCCGAGCAGTACTTC.

This chain links TRBV4-1 with TRBJ2-7; no firm D call. V shed 1 base and J shed 4 bases, with 23 bases lying between them. The germline V gene has CDR1 MGHRA and CDR2 YSYEKL. The CDR3 has 18 residues. CDR3 loop: CASSQGFPRRTFQYEQYF. As DNA, the CDR3 is TGCGCCAGCAGCCAAGGATTTCCCAGGCGAACCTTTCAATACGAGCAGTACTTC.

The chain recombines TRBV11-1 with TRBJ2-7, with D uncertain. Trimming stripped 1 base from V and 5 bases from J, with 15 bases between. Germline CDR1 and CDR2: SGHAT and FQDESV (reference sequence). This CDR3 comprises 15 residues. CDR3 amino acids: CASSLERLFADEQYF. DNA for the CDR3: TGTGCCAGCAGCTTAGAACGACTTTTTGCGGACGAGCAGTACTTC.

The V and J genes are TRBV6-1 and TRBJ1-2; 8 nucleotides align to TRBD1. The length of the CDR3 is 13 residues. The germline CDR1 and CDR2 sequences are MNHNS and SASEGT. The V gene end was trimmed by 5 bases and the J gene end by 6 bases; junction bases not matched to a gene: 5. The CDR3 loop reads CASSLTGEDGYTF. DNA for the CDR3: TGTGCCAGCAGTCTGACAGGGGAGGATGGCTACACCTTC.

In this sample, this clone turned up once. This chain links TRBV7-9 with TRBJ1-5; the match to TRBD1 covers 7 bases. V lost 1 base to trimming and J lost 11 bases; unmatched junction nucleotides: 2. There are 12 residues in the CDR3. CDR1 is SEHNR, CDR2 FQNEAQ, per germline (reference sequence). CDR3 region: CASSLGDRTQHF. CDR3 nucleotide sequence: TGTGCCAGCAGCTTAGGGGACAGAACCCAGCATTTT.

Only a few counts were recorded for this clone. J is TRBJ1-2 and V is TRBV14; TRBD1 aligns across 7 bases. This CDR3 is 15 amino acids long. In germline, CDR1 is SGHDN, CDR2 FVKESK. The J segment lost 7 bases and the V segment lost 4 bases, leaving 12 bases of the junction unmatched. CDR3 sequence reads: CASSRLRGRIGGYTF. In DNA, the CDR3 is TGTGCCAGCAGCCGACTCAGGGGGAGGATAGGTGGCTACACCTTC.

This chain links TRBV9 with TRBJ2-1, with 15 bases that match TRBD2. The CDR3 totals 16 residues. The V gene end was trimmed by 4 bases and the J gene end by 7 bases; junction bases not matched to a gene: 6. Looked up from germline, CDR1 is SGDLS and CDR2 is YYNGEE. The CDR3 DNA reads as TGTGCCAGCAGCCCGAGGACTAGCGGGGGGGCGAATGAGCAGTTCTTC. This sequence encodes CASSPRTSGGANEQFF.

The rearrangement uses TRBV5-1 and TRBJ2-3; TRBD2 matches at 7 bases. J was trimmed by 1 base and V by 4 bases; bases with no gene match: 9. CDR1 is SGHRS, CDR2 YFSETQ, per germline. The CDR3 spans 16 residues. CDR3 protein: CASSPGASGGTDTQYF. The CDR3 DNA sequence: TGCGCCAGCAGCCCCGGGGCTAGCGGTGGCACAGATACGCAGTATTTT.

The chain combines TRBV10-3 with TRBJ2-5, with D possibly TRBD2 on 7 matching bases. Trimming stripped 10 bases from V and 5 bases from J, with 23 bases between. The CDR3 has 15 residues. Per germline, CDR1 ENHRY and CDR2 SYGVKD. CDR3 sequence reads: CASNAGAQLRETQYF. CDR3 nucleotides: TGTGCCAGCAACGCGGGGGCCCAACTCCGGGAGACCCAGTACTTC.

V is TRBV6-1 and J is TRBJ2-7; D is undetermined. Germline-derived CDR1 and CDR2 are MNHNS and SASEGT. This CDR3 is built from 16 residues. Trimming took 1 base from V and 1 from J, leaving 14 bases between them. The CDR3 protein is CASSEGRVLYSYEQYF. CDR3 nucleotides: TGTGCCAGCAGTGAAGGTCGGGTCCTCTATTCCTACGAGCAGTACTTC.

This chain joins TRBV27 and TRBJ2-7, with D possibly TRBD2 on 6 matching bases. V was shortened by 4 bases and J by 2 bases, with 12 bases between the two germline ends. CDR1 MNHEY and CDR2 SMNVEV come from the germline V gene (reference sequence). CDR3 length: 14 residues. The CDR3 DNA reads as TGTGCCAGCAGTTCCGGGACTGCGACCTACGAGCAGTACTTC. Amino acid sequence: CASSSGTATYEQYF.

The rearrangement links TRBV19 to TRBJ2-1, with 8 bases identical to TRBD1. Germline assignment: CDR1 LNHDA and CDR2 SQIVND (reference sequence). J gave up 10 bases and V 7 bases, and 15 bases lay outside the gene matches. The CDR3 is 15 amino acids. DNA of the CDR3: TGTGCCAGTACTTTTATAGGACAGGGAAGCCGCGAGCAGTTCTTC. It codes for CASTFIGQGSREQFF.

This clone has only a few counts. The V and J genes are TRBV6-1 and TRBJ2-7; TRBD1 agrees at 8 bases. The CDR3 length is 13 residues. Germline CDR1 is MNHNS and CDR2 is SASEGT. The ends lost 6 bases at V and 5 bases at J; junction bases unmatched: 6. The CDR3, as DNA: TGTGCCAGCAGACAGGACAGGGCGGACGAGCAGTACTTC. This translates into CASRQDRADEQYF.

The genes are TRBV28 and TRBJ2-6; 8 nucleotides line up with TRBD2. V shed 5 bases and J 2 bases; nucleotides not matched to a gene: 5. CDR3 length: 16 amino acids. Germline V gene sequence: CDR1 MDHEN, CDR2 SYDVKM. The CDR3 here is CASSIGLAAGANVLTF. DNA of the CDR3: TGTGCCAGCAGTATCGGACTAGCTGCTGGGGCCAACGTCCTGACTTTC.

CDR3 in DNA: TGCGCCAGCAGCCAAGAGGGGTGGGGCGGGGGTCCCCAGCATTTT. This codes for CASSQEGWGGGPQHF. The chain carries TRBV4-1 and TRBJ1-5; D possibly corresponds to TRBD1 (5 bases). V shed 0 bases and J shed 10 bases, with 16 bases lying between them. Germline V gene data show CDR1 as MGHRA and CDR2 as YSYEKL. The CDR3 has 15 residues.

This sequence joins TRBV4-1 and TRBJ2-3; 7 bases agree with TRBD1. V gave up 1 base and J gave up 2 bases; unmatched junction bases: 3. CDR1 is MGHRA, CDR2 YSYEKL, per germline. The CDR3 spans 15 residues. CDR3 DNA sequence: TGCGCCAGCAGCCAAGGCAGGGGGTACACAGATACGCAGTATTTT. Translated, it gives CASSQGRGYTDTQYF.

The chain recombines TRBV7-5 with TRBJ2-6; the listed D gene, TRBD2, was not tested against the DNA. TRBV7-5 is noted as a pseudogene. The length of the CDR3 is 18 residues. The CDR3 loop reads CARSLYEALSSGANVLTF. CDR3 coding DNA: TGTGCCAGAAGCTTATACGAAGCACTATCCTCTGGGGCCAACGTCCTGACTTTC.